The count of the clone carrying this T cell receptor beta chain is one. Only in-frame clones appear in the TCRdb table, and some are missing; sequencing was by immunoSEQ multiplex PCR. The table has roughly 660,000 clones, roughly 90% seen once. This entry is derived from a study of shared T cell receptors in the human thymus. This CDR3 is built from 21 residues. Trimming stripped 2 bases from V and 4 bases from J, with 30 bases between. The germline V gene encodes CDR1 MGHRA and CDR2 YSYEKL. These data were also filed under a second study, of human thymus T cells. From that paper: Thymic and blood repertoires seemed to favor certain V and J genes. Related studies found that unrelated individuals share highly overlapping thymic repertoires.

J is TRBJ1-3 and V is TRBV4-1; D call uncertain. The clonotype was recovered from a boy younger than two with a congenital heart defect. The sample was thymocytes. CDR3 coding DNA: TGCGCCAGCAGCCAAAAAAAAAGCCCGACGGGAGGCCTCAAGGCGGGAAACACCATATATTTT. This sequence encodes CASSQKKSPTGGLKAGNTIYF.